A selection of T cell receptor beta chains follows, all from one sample in a study of blood T cell repertoires in COVID-19. The method was immunoSEQ multiplex PCR; TCRdb's version includes in-frame clones alone and lacks a portion of them. The sample consists of under 200,000 clones, more than 85% of them appearing once. The material sequenced was peripheral blood. The source is a man aged 18 to 29 with acute or convalescent COVID-19. Each CDR3 is given with its conserved first and last residue.

v_call cdr3_aa
TRBV27 CASSLVPYQETQYF
TRBV30 CAWSRAYGYTF
TRBV9 CASSASSSSRGNYGYTF
TRBV19 CASTRKGTGGPLFNSPLHF
TRBV19 CASIEKAGDRGNQPQHF
TRBV25-1 CASSAGGLMNTEAFF
TRBV10-3 CAIRTTGAGDTQYF
TRBV5-6 CASTRTGINQPQHF
TRBV28 CASGQGYGYTF
TRBV5-8 CASSLGTGGTEAFF
TRBV7-9 CASSSDRTGFAQPQHF
TRBV2 CASRAYMNTEAFF
TRBV12-5 CASGLATSEQFF
TRBV24-1 CATSDLTGGAGTGELFF
TRBV28 CAIGTSRYNEQFF
TRBV7-2 CASSLGAGYNSPLHF
TRBV18 CASSRGQGTDTQYF
TRBV5-1 CASSLGVPTNYGYTF
TRBV6-5 CASSEGWQGGTQYF
TRBV5-1 CASSLARGLQETQYF